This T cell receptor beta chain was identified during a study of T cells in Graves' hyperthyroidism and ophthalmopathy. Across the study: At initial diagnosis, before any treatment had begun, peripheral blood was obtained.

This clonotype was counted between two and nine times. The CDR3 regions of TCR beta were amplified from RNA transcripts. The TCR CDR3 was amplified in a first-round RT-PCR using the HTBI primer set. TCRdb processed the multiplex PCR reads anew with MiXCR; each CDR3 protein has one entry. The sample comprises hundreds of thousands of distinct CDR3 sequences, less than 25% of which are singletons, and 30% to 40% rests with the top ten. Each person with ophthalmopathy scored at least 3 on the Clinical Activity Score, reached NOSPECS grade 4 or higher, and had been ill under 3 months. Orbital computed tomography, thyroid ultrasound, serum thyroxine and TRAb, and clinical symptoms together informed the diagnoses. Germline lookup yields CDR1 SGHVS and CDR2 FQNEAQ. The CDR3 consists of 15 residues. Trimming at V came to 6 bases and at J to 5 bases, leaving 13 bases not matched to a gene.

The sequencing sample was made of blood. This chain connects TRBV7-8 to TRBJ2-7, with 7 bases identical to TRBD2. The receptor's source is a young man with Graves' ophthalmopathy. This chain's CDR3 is CASSFLRTSDNEQYF. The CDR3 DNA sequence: TGTGCCAGCAGTTTCCTCAGAACTAGCGATAACGAGCAGTACTTC.